These T cell receptor beta chains were read from a single sample in a study of CD8+CD57+ T cells in acquired aplastic anemia. TCRdb reprocessed the reads via MiXCR and lists one record per CDR3 protein. Of 150,000 to 200,000 distinct CDR3 sequences listed, approximately 46% are singletons. The sequenced sample was sorted CD4+, CD8+, or CD8+CD57+ T cells (not recorded which) from PBMCs. The receptor source for this set is a human donor in good health. The CDR3 runs from the conserved cysteine through the conserved F or W.

v_call	cdr3_aa
TRBV20-1	CSARRTGGLNTEAFF
TRBV11-2	CASSLDQGGDEQFF
TRBV19	CATRGEGRVQYF
TRBV29-1	CSVDPGGDRAFF
TRBV12-3/TRBV12-4	CASSGQYSSQPQHF
TRBV12-3/TRBV12-4	CASRSPGTGPTGELFF
TRBV24-1	CATSTGTGLLPQQETQYF
TRBV12-3/TRBV12-4	CASSSNRVGNQPQHF
TRBV25-1	CASSVRGLSEAFF
TRBV5-1	CASSLPGQSSYEQYF
TRBV29-1	CSVLEGGDEKLFF
TRBV7-2	CASSLGVGTEAFF
TRBV4-3	CASSPDRGANQPQHF
TRBV24-1	CATSARSTQGTLVTMGQFF
TRBV15	CATSTIRFGPGELFF
TRBV19	CASNTGGGNQPQHF
TRBV11-2	CASSFSGTVNTEAFF
TRBV15	CATSRPLTGELFF
TRBV2	CASSLTYEQYF
TRBV7-2	CASSLGQITEAFF
TRBV6-5	CASSYAAWSGNTIYF
TRBV3-1	CASSTRDRMNTEAFF
TRBV19	CASSAREATYNEQFF
TRBV10-3	CAISEQGYNEQFF
TRBV20-1	CSASLVESEQYF
TRBV27	CASRYSGRAHHEQYF
TRBV18	CASSLAQNYEQYF
TRBV9	CASSEGQGRNEQYF
TRBV6-5	CASSSLGGINEKLFF
TRBV29-1	CSVDRGGDEQFF
TRBV15	CATSREGFTYEQYF
TRBV7-2	CASSLTGSGTAFQETQYF
TRBV2	CASTKEGIGNSPLHF
TRBV10-3	CAISKGTASTDTQYF
TRBV29-1	CSVVSIDTGELFF
TRBV6-5	CASSYSPPETQYF
TRBV18	CASSPRQNTEAFF
TRBV20-1	CSARASTVGSLNEQFF
TRBV7-2	CASSSSSVGGLGEKLFF
TRBV4-1	CASSQTIAGIGETQYF
TRBV7-8	CASSLFVSGRYEQYF
TRBV2	CATSDFRDSHNEQFF
TRBV27	CASSPRGAQSGYTF
TRBV7-6	CASSFEGADTQYF
TRBV7-2	CASGFGTGDQPQHF
TRBV10-3	CAISESSGVDGAGELFF
TRBV24-1	CATSLGLAGDRSYNEQFF
TRBV7-7	CASSLVAQGTETQYF
TRBV10-3	CAISVPNQPQHF
TRBV20-1	CSAYTSGGINEQFF
TRBV25-1	CASSENDRPYNEQFF